The 16 T cell receptor beta chains below all came from one sample that was sequenced in a study of CD8+ T cells in alopecia areata. RNA was isolated and reverse transcribed to cDNA, the sequencing template. Using immunoSEQ multiplex PCR, the repertoire was profiled, and TCRdb retains in-frame clones only, with some absent. The data show about 120,000 clones, about 47% seen once. The specimen was CD8+ T cells sorted from blood, collected at week 0. The origin of the receptors is a human donor with alopecia areata.

V gene TRBV19 combines with J gene TRBJ2-7; D remains ambiguous. V lost 3 bases, J lost 6 bases, and 9 bases lay in between. The CDR3 length is 12 residues. CDR1 and CDR2 from the germline V gene are LNHDA and SQIVND (reference sequence). The chain's CDR3 is CASSILTGEQYF. In DNA form, the CDR3 reads TGTGCCAGTAGTATTTTGACGGGCGAGCAGTACTTC.

This clone was counted between two and nine times. J is TRBJ2-7 and V is TRBV10-3; D not certain. The germline CDR1 and CDR2 sequences are ENHRY and SYGVKD. This CDR3 comprises 11 residues. Trimming stripped 5 bases from V and 3 bases from J, with 5 bases between. The CDR3 coding sequence is TGTGCCATCAGTAGGGACTACGAGCAGTACTTC. Encoded protein: CAISRDYEQYF.

V and J are TRBV30 and TRBJ2-7; D is unresolved. CDR1 GTSNPN and CDR2 SVGIG come from the germline V gene (reference sequence). The CDR3 runs to 13 residues. The CDR3 loop reads CACRLVGAYEQYF. CDR3 nucleotides: TGTGCTTGCCGTTTAGTGGGCGCCTACGAGCAGTACTTC.

CDR3 bases: TGCAGCGTTGGGGAGGGACAGGGGAAGCATCAGCCCCAGCATTTT. Its protein product is CSVGEGQGKHQPQHF. V and J are TRBV29-1 and TRBJ1-5; 10 bases match TRBD1. V lost 4 bases to trimming and J lost 5 bases; unmatched junction nucleotides: 8. Germline V gene sequence: CDR1 SQVTM, CDR2 ANQGSEA. This CDR3 spans 15 amino acids. Full variable domain (missing parts from reference TRBV29-1 and TRBJ1-5): SAVISQKPSRDICQRGTSLTIQCQVDSQVTMMFWYRQQPGQSLTLIATANQGSEATYESGFVIDKFPISRPNLTFSTLTVSNMSPEDSSIYLCSVGEGQGKHQPQHFGDGTRLSIL.

Comments on this clone: Other nucleotide sequences from this sample produce the same CDR3. V and J are TRBV6-5 and TRBJ2-3; D is undetermined. V was clipped by 0 bases and J by 5 bases, with 0 bases between them. This CDR3 is 11 amino acids long. Per germline, CDR1 MNHEY and CDR2 SVGAGI. CDR3 in amino acids: CASSYSDTQYF. In DNA, the CDR3 is TGTGCCAGCAGTTACTCAGATACGCAGTATTTT.

This clone was counted a few times. The gene calls are TRBV7-9 and TRBJ1-1; unclear D gene. Germline V gene sequence: CDR1 SEHNR, CDR2 FQNEAQ (reference sequence). The CDR3 is 14 residues long. Trimming removed 5 bases at V and 1 base at J, with 11 bases between. CDR3 in amino acids: CASSPSLGNTEAFF. The DNA for the CDR3 is TGTGCCAGCAGCCCTAGTCTCGGGAACACTGAAGCTTTCTTT.

The chain employs TRBV7-2 and TRBJ2-7; TRBD1 agrees at 8 bases. Unmatched junction bases numbered 3, after V lost 5 bases and J lost 3 bases. Germline CDR1 and CDR2: SGHTA and FQGNSA. CDR3 length: 13 amino acids. The CDR3 DNA follows: TGTGCCAGCAGCGCGGGACAGGTCTACGAGCAGTACTTC. It encodes CASSAGQVYEQYF.

The rearrangement uses TRBV5-6 and TRBJ2-1; no clear D gene. Germline loops: CDR1 SGHDT, CDR2 YYEEEE. V gave up 4 bases and J gave up 6 bases, with 8 bases separating them. The CDR3 covers 12 residues. The CDR3 is CASSPGINEQFF. The CDR3, as DNA: TGTGCCAGCAGCCCAGGAATCAATGAGCAGTTCTTC. Supplemented by reference TRBV5-6 and TRBJ2-1, the full variable domain reads DAGVTQSPTHLIKTRGQQVTLRCSPKSGHDTVSWYQQALGQGPQFIFQYYEEEERQRGNFPDRFSGHQFPNYSSELNVNALLLGDSALYLCASSPGINEQFFGPGTRLTVL.

The rearrangement joins TRBV5-4 to TRBJ2-5, with 10 bases that match TRBD1. There are 16 residues in the CDR3. Germline V gives CDR1 SGHNT, CDR2 YYREEE (reference sequence). V dropped 4 bases and J dropped 5; count of bases not matched to a gene: 11. The DNA of the CDR3 is TGTGCCAGCAGCACCCGGGACAGGGGCGGAGTGGAGACCCAGTACTTC. Residues: CASSTRDRGGVETQYF.

This chain connects TRBV29-1 to TRBJ2-7, with 8 bases matching TRBD1. CDR1 SQVTM and CDR2 ANQGSEA come from the germline V gene. V was clipped by 6 bases and J by 3 bases; unmatched bases: 7. The CDR3 contains 13 residues. The CDR3 loop reads CSVLTGDHYEQYF. CDR3 nucleotides: TGCAGCGTGCTGACAGGGGACCACTACGAGCAGTACTTC.

The chain couples TRBV29-1 to TRBJ1-2; TRBD1 is a possible D gene (6 bases). The CDR3 contains 13 residues. Trimming removed 3 bases at V and 3 bases at J, with 11 bases between. Germline loops: CDR1 SQVTM, CDR2 ANQGSEA. The CDR3 region has the DNA TGCAGCGTTGATAAGGGGGGGGACTATGGCTACACCTTC. It encodes CSVDKGGDYGYTF.

This chain uses TRBV13 with TRBJ2-5, with no clear D. V was shortened by 5 bases and J by 2 bases, with 9 bases between the two germline ends. This CDR3 is 13 amino acids long. Germline CDR1 and CDR2: PRHDT and FYEKMQ (reference sequence). The CDR3 protein is CASSPEQQETQYF. The CDR3 DNA reads TGTGCCAGCAGCCCGGAGCAGCAAGAGACCCAGTACTTC.

This chain links TRBV29-1 with TRBJ1-1; no reliable D call. This CDR3 is built from 12 residues. The V gene lost 5 bases and the J gene lost 1 base, with 8 bases spanning the gap. The germline V gene has CDR1 SQVTM and CDR2 ANQGSEA. The CDR3 is CSVLSQNTEAFF. The CDR3 coding sequence is TGCAGCGTTCTATCCCAGAACACTGAAGCTTTCTTT.

The chain joins TRBV13 to TRBJ1-2, with 12 bases matching TRBD1. Germline V lookup: CDR1 PRHDT, CDR2 FYEKMQ (reference sequence). The CDR3 sequence is 14 residues long. Trimming at V came to 5 bases and at J to 6 bases, leaving 4 bases not matched to a gene. The chain's CDR3 is CASSPGQGADGYTF. The CDR3 region has the DNA TGTGCCAGCAGCCCGGGACAGGGGGCGGATGGCTACACCTTC.

This CDR3 is CASSDKSSGGYNEQFF. CDR3 DNA: TGTGCCAGCAGTGACAAATCTAGCGGGGGGTACAATGAGCAGTTCTTC. The chain recombines TRBV6-4 with TRBJ2-1; 11 bases align to TRBD2. V shed 2 bases, J shed 4 bases, and the junction held 4 bases outside the gene matches. Germline V gene data show CDR1 as MRHNA and CDR2 as SNTAGT. CDR3 size: 16 residues.

V is TRBV5-1 and J is TRBJ2-1, with 7 bases matching TRBD1. Germline V lookup: CDR1 SGHRS, CDR2 YFSETQ. The V gene end was trimmed by 4 bases and the J gene end by 3 bases; junction bases not matched to a gene: 4. The CDR3 is made up of 14 amino acids. The CDR3 bases are TGCGCCAGCAGCACAGGGGACCGCTACAATGAGCAGTTCTTC. It specifies CASSTGDRYNEQFF. Full variable domain (outside the CDR3, taken from reference TRBV5-1 and TRBJ2-1): KAGVTQTPRYLIKTRGQQVTLSCSPISGHRSVSWYQQTPGQGLQFLFEYFSETQRNKGNFPGRFSGRQFSNSRSEMNVSTLELGDSALYLCASSTGDRYNEQFFGPGTRLTVL.